Each of the 5 T cell receptor beta chains below was sequenced from the same sample in a study of shared clonotypes between healthy human individuals. TCRdb's table, derived via immunoSEQ multiplex PCR, lists solely in-frame clones and lacks some. Of roughly 2.2 million clones listed, just under 95% are singletons. Sequencing was carried out using naive CD4+ T cells from PBMCs. The subset here: CD45RA+ positively selected. These receptors came from a man younger than 35 in good health. Some clones in this sample may be carry-over from other donors' samples.

This clone was found a few times. At the DNA level, this CDR3 is encoded by other sequences in the same sample as well. The genes are TRBV5-1 and TRBJ1-2, with a weak D call TRBD1 (5 bases). Germline assignment: CDR1 SGHRS and CDR2 YFSETQ. With 0 bases removed from V and 2 bases from J, the gap between germline ends came to 8 bases. The CDR3 runs to 14 residues. The CDR3 loop is CASSLVSGNYGYTF. The CDR3 DNA reads as TGCGCCAGCAGCTTGGTTTCAGGGAACTATGGCTACACCTTC.

This chain connects TRBV6-1 to TRBJ1-2, with D hard to call. V dropped 6 bases and J dropped 4 bases, with 12 bases sitting between them. The CDR3 consists of 13 residues. The germline V gene encodes CDR1 MNHNS and CDR2 SASEGT. CDR3 loop: CASSGRTGYGYTF. The CDR3 region has the DNA TGTGCCAGCAGCGGCCGGACTGGCTATGGCTACACCTTC.

CDR3 region: CASSTDRGTGELFF. The DNA of the CDR3 is TGTGCCAGCAGCACCGACAGGGGCACCGGGGAGCTGTTTTTT. The rearrangement links TRBV6-4 to TRBJ2-2, with 8 bases lining up with TRBD1. CDR3 length equals 14 residues. J lost 4 bases, V lost 6 bases, and 4 bases had no gene match. Per germline, CDR1 MRHNA and CDR2 SNTAGT.

This chain connects TRBV6-6 to TRBJ2-5, with 7 bases lining up with TRBD2. CDR1 is MNHNY, CDR2 SVGAGI, per germline (reference sequence). The CDR3 sequence is 15 residues long. The V segment lost 0 bases and the J segment 5 bases; nucleotides outside the gene matches: 6. DNA for the CDR3: TGTGCCAGCAGTTACTCGGTTTTGGGAGGGGAGACCCAGTACTTC. Protein: CASSYSVLGGETQYF.

This clone was seen a single time. The CDR3 DNA is TGTGCCAGCAGGAGACTAGCGGGAGATCCCAGATTAAACACCGGGGAGCTGTTTTTT. Its translation is CASRRLAGDPRLNTGELFF. This chain links TRBV27 with TRBJ2-2, with 12 bases that match TRBD2. The CDR3 runs 19 residues. Trimming at V came to 6 bases and at J to 2 bases, leaving 13 bases not matched to a gene. Germline V gene data show CDR1 as MNHEY and CDR2 as SMNVEV (reference sequence).